This is a list of T cell receptor beta chains from one sample in a study of shared clonotypes between healthy human individuals. Libraries were prepared by immunoSEQ multiplex PCR; TCRdb keeps only in-frame clonotypes and omits some of them. This table has about 1.1 million clones, about four fifths appearing once. The sequencing input was memory CD4+ T cells from PBMCs. The receptors come from a young man in good health. Some clones in this sample may be carry-over from other donors' samples. Each CDR3 is given with its conserved first and last residue. The D gene is left open where the match is weak. The size entry is marked missing in some rows and otherwise reads once, few, many or a size class.

many	TRBD2	TRBV7-3	TRBJ2-5	TGTGCCAGCAGCAAATATAGCGGGACGGGGGAGACCCAGTACTTC	CASSKYSGTGETQYF
.	.	TRBV11-2	TRBJ2-1	TGTGCCAGCACCGAGAGGTGGGTCAATGAGCAGTTCTTC	CASTERWVNEQFF
.	TRBD1	TRBV4-3	TRBJ1-4	TGCGCCAGCAGCCAAGTCGAGACAGGGGGTGAAAAACTGTTTTTT	CASSQVETGGEKLFF
.	.	TRBV19	TRBJ1-2	TGTGCCAGTAGTATAGGGACAGTTAACTATGGCTACACCTTC	CASSIGTVNYGYTF
.	.	TRBV11-3	TRBJ2-3	TGTGCCAGCAGCCCCCCGGGCGCAGATACGCAGTATTTT	CASSPPGADTQYF
.	TRBD2	TRBV5-4	TRBJ2-7	TGTGCCAGCAGGGCCGGGACTAACTCTTACGAGCAGTACTTC	CASRAGTNSYEQYF
.	TRBD1	TRBV4-2	TRBJ2-7	TGTGCCAGCAGCCCCCGGGACAGGGGCCGCGAGCAGTACTTC	CASSPRDRGREQYF
.	TRBD2	TRBV5-4	TRBJ2-7	TGTGCCAGCAGCCCACGGGGGGGCGAGCAGTACTTC	CASSPRGGEQYF
once	TRBD1	TRBV19	TRBJ2-7	TGTGCCAGTTGCCACACGGACAGGCCCTACGAGCAGTACTTC	CASCHTDRPYEQYF
.	TRBD1	TRBV6-6	TRBJ2-1	TGTGCCAGCACCATTATTAGGGGGCGTGGGAATGAGCAGTTCTTC	CASTIIRGRGNEQFF
.	.	TRBV5-6	TRBJ2-7	TGTGCCAGCAGCTATGTGGGAGGCCCGGGGGTGCAGTACTTC	CASSYVGGPGVQYF
.	TRBD1	TRBV7-2	TRBJ2-5	TGTGCCAGCAGCATAAACAGGGGAAAAGAGACCCAGTACTTC	CASSINRGKETQYF
.	.	TRBV28	TRBJ1-2	TGTGCCAGCAGTTTCTACCGTGGCTACACCTTC	CASSFYRGYTF
.	.	TRBV5-4	TRBJ2-1	TGTGCCAGCAGCTTGGGGACTGCGTTGGGCAATGAGCAGTTCTTC	CASSLGTALGNEQFF
few	TRBD1	TRBV7-2	TRBJ2-7	TGTGCCAGCAGCTCCCAGACAGGGGGCTACGAGCAGTACTTC	CASSSQTGGYEQYF
once	.	TRBV2	TRBJ2-3	TGTGCCAGCAGTGCTGGGGGCGGAACAGATACGCAGTATTTT	CASSAGGGTDTQYF
.	.	TRBV21-1	TRBJ2-7	TGTGCCAGCAGCGAAGGGGGACAGGGGGCCGACGAGCAGTACTTC	CASSEGGQGADEQYF
once	.	TRBV27	TRBJ2-1	TGTGCCAGCAGTTTATGGGGCGGTGAGCAGTTCTTC	CASSLWGGEQFF
.	TRBD2	TRBV10-1	TRBJ2-2	TGCGCCAGCAGAAGCGGGAGAGGAACCGGGGAGCTGTTTTTT	CASRSGRGTGELFF
.	TRBD1	TRBV7-9	TRBJ1-1	TGTGCCAGCAGCTTAGCGGGGACAGTCATATATCCCATGAACACTGAAGCTTTCTTT	CASSLAGTVIYPMNTEAFF
.	TRBD1	TRBV7-3	TRBJ2-2	TGTGCCAGCAGCTCTACCGGGACAGCTAACACCGGGGAGCTGTTTTTT	CASSSTGTANTGELFF
.	.	TRBV7-2	TRBJ2-3	TGTGCCAGCAGCTTATCGGCAGGGAGTGATACGCAGTATTTT	CASSLSAGSDTQYF
.	TRBD2	TRBV7-3	TRBJ2-1	TGTGCCAGCAGCGCGGATAGCGGGAGGGCCGGAGGGAATGAGCAGTTCTTC	CASSADSGRAGGNEQFF
.	.	TRBV28	TRBJ1-3	TGTGCCAGCAGTCCGACGGTAGGGGCTGGAAACACCATATATTTT	CASSPTVGAGNTIYF
.	.	TRBV7-2	TRBJ2-7	TGTGCCAGCAGCTTAGCGGGTCGGGAGCAGTACTTC	CASSLAGREQYF
.	TRBD1	TRBV6-5	TRBJ1-6	TGTGCCAGCAGTTACGGGGACAGCTCACCCCTCCACTTT	CASSYGDSSPLHF
once	TRBD1	TRBV12-5	TRBJ2-5	TGTGCTAGTGGTACAGGGGTCACCTTCCAAGAGACCCAGTACTTC	CASGTGVTFQETQYF
.	TRBD1	TRBV11-2	TRBJ2-2	TGTGCCAGCAGCTCCAGGGGACAGGGAATAACCGGGGAGCTGTTTTTT	CASSSRGQGITGELFF
many	.	TRBV6-5	TRBJ2-7	TGTGCCAGCTCCGGCTGGGGAAACGCCTACGAGCAGTACTTC	CASSGWGNAYEQYF
.	.	TRBV23-1	TRBJ1-2	TGCGCCAGCAGTCAATCTCCTGGCTACACCTTC	CASSQSPGYTF
.	TRBD1	TRBV5-1	TRBJ2-7	TGCGCCAGCCGACCGGCAGGGGGCCGCGAGCAGTACTTC	CASRPAGGREQYF
.	.	TRBV19	TRBJ1-5	TGTGCCAGTAGTACCGCGGGGGACAATCAGCCCCAGCATTTT	CASSTAGDNQPQHF
.	.	TRBV28	TRBJ1-2	TGTGCCAGCAGCCTAGGTTCAAACTATGGCTACACCTTC	CASSLGSNYGYTF
.	TRBD1	TRBV28	TRBJ2-2	TGTGCCAGCAGAGCCGGGACAGAGAACACCGGGGAGCTGTTTTTT	CASRAGTENTGELFF
once	.	TRBV28	TRBJ2-7	TGTGCCAGCAGGAGAGCCTGGGACCCCCGTGGGGAGCAGTACTTC	CASRRAWDPRGEQYF
.	.	TRBV30	TRBJ1-4	TGTGCCTGGAGTATGGGGACACTCCTGGGGGAAAAACTGTTTTTT	CAWSMGTLLGEKLFF
.	TRBD1	TRBV19	TRBJ1-2	TGTGCCAGTACCACAGGGGGGGCCGGCTACACCTTC	CASTTGGAGYTF
many	.	TRBV5-1	TRBJ1-3	TGCGCCAGCAGCTTGGGTCCCTCTGGAAACACCATATATTTT	CASSLGPSGNTIYF
few	.	TRBV11-3	TRBJ1-1	TGTGCCAGCAGCTTAGGAAACGCGGCCGAAGACGGGGGAAACACTGAAGCTTTCTTT	CASSLGNAAEDGGNTEAFF
.	TRBD2	TRBV25-1	TRBJ2-1	TGTGCCAGCAGTCTAGCGGGAGACAATGAGCAGTTCTTC	CASSLAGDNEQFF
once	.	TRBV4-1	TRBJ2-1	TGCGCCAGCAGCCGCACGGACTCCTACAATGAGCAGTTCTTC	CASSRTDSYNEQFF
.	.	TRBV6-6	TRBJ2-7	TGTGCCAGCAGGTCCCAGGCCACCTCCTACGAGCAGTACTTC	CASRSQATSYEQYF
.	.	TRBV10-3	TRBJ2-3	TGTGCCATCAGTCAAACAGGGAGCACAGATACGCAGTATTTT	CAISQTGSTDTQYF
.	TRBD1	TRBV7-2	TRBJ1-5	TGTGCCAGCAGCTCGGACAGGGGCCAGCCCCAGCATTTT	CASSSDRGQPQHF
.	.	TRBV28	TRBJ1-1	TGTGCCAGCAGTTTCCGGACAGCCTACACTGAAGCTTTCTTT	CASSFRTAYTEAFF
.	.	TRBV25-1	TRBJ2-5	TGTGCCAGCAGTGATCGGCTAGCAGGAGAGACCCAGTACTTC	CASSDRLAGETQYF